Presented here are 28 T cell receptor beta chains from one specimen sequenced in a study of blood T cell repertoires in COVID-19. TCRdb's table, derived via immunoSEQ multiplex PCR, lists solely in-frame clones and lacks some. This table has roughly 130,000 clones, about four fifths appearing once. The source material was peripheral blood. Receptor source: a woman between 45 and 65 years old with acute or convalescent COVID-19.

This clone was seen only once. V usage is TRBV7-8 and J usage is TRBJ2-7; 12 nucleotides align to TRBD2. V shed 3 bases, J shed 2 bases, and the junction held 14 bases outside the gene matches. The germline CDR1 and CDR2 sequences are SGHVS and FQNEAQ. This CDR3 is built from 19 residues. The CDR3 sequence is CASSFSTTSGGAAAYEQYF. CDR3 coding DNA: TGTGCCAGCAGCTTTTCAACGACTAGCGGGGGAGCCGCCGCCTACGAGCAGTACTTC.

This clone showed up just a few times. CDR3 in DNA: TGTGCCAGCAGTTTGGGAAAAGCGGGCTATGGCTACACCTTC. Its protein product is CASSLGKAGYGYTF. The chain links TRBV28 to TRBJ1-2; D remains unclear. V was clipped by 3 bases and J by 4 bases, with 12 bases between them. The CDR3 has 14 amino acids. Germline CDR1 and CDR2: MDHEN and SYDVKM.

Only a few counts were recorded for this clone. This chain uses TRBV9 with TRBJ2-2; D is possibly TRBD1 (5 bases). This CDR3 spans 14 amino acids. CDR1 is SGDLS and CDR2 is YYNGEE in the germline V gene. V was clipped by 2 bases and J by 6 bases, with 11 bases between them. The CDR3 loop is CASSVTEGAGELFF. CDR3 DNA: TGTGCCAGCAGCGTTACCGAAGGGGCCGGGGAGCTGTTTTTT.

The gene calls are TRBV6-5 and TRBJ1-5, with D possibly being TRBD1 (5 bases). The germline V and J ends were trimmed by 6 bases and 1 base, with 13 bases remaining between them. This CDR3 comprises 15 residues. Germline V gene lookup returns CDR1 MNHEY and CDR2 SVGAGI. In DNA, the CDR3 is TGTGCCAGCAGCATGCTGGGGCAAAGCAATCAGCCCCAGCATTTT. It encodes CASSMLGQSNQPQHF.

The chain employs TRBV7-9 and TRBJ1-1; no definite D call. The CDR3 totals 16 residues. The germline V gene encodes CDR1 SEHNR and CDR2 FQNEAQ (reference sequence). Trimming pared 1 base from V and 1 base from J, leaving 13 bases between. CDR3 region: CASSLGDARRNTEAFF. CDR3 bases: TGTGCCAGCAGCTTAGGAGACGCCCGGAGGAACACTGAAGCTTTCTTT.

The genes are TRBV5-6 and TRBJ1-1; 8 positions match TRBD1. Germline V gene data show CDR1 as SGHDT and CDR2 as YYEEEE. CDR3 length equals 12 residues. V shed 2 bases and J 9 bases; nucleotides not matched to a gene: 3. CDR3 region: CASSFGQGKAFF. CDR3 in DNA: TGTGCCAGCAGCTTTGGACAGGGTAAAGCTTTCTTT.

The V and J genes are TRBV30 and TRBJ1-2; D gene ambiguous. The V and J ends lost 8 bases and 4 bases respectively, with 17 bases between them. Germline V gene lookup returns CDR1 GTSNPN and CDR2 SVGIG (reference sequence). CDR3 length equals 13 residues. The CDR3 DNA reads TGTGCCGGTAGAGCTTCAGCGGCCTATGGCTACACCTTC. This sequence encodes CAGRASAAYGYTF. Full variable domain (remainder filled in from reference TRBV30 and TRBJ1-2): SQTIHQWPATLVQPVGSPLSLECTVEGTSNPNLYWYRQAAGRGLQLLFYSVGIGQISSEVPQNLSASRPQDRQFILSSKKLLLSDSGFYLCAGRASAAYGYTFGSGTRLTVV.

V usage is TRBV19 and J usage is TRBJ1-5; TRBD1 aligns across 8 bases. CDR3 length equals 14 residues. J was trimmed by 7 bases and V by 1 base; bases with no gene match: 3. Germline V gives CDR1 LNHDA, CDR2 SQIVND (reference sequence). The CDR3 DNA reads TGTGCCAGTAGTATAGGAGACAGGGGCCAGCCCCAGCATTTT. Translating gives CASSIGDRGQPQHF.

The chain carries TRBV5-6 and TRBJ1-5, with a possible D match to TRBD1 (6 bases). CDR1 SGHDT and CDR2 YYEEEE come from the germline V gene. With 0 bases removed from V and 15 bases from J, the gap between germline ends came to 22 bases. The CDR3 loop spans 15 amino acids. For the CDR3, the DNA is TGTGCCAGCAGCTTGGCAGGGGTAATGGGTACAGAGGTGCATTTT. Its protein product is CASSLAGVMGTEVHF.

The V call is TRBV5-1, the J call TRBJ1-1; TRBD1 matches 8 bases. The CDR3 totals 15 residues. Trimming took 0 bases from V and 4 from J; bases not matched to a gene: 5. CDR1 is SGHRS, CDR2 YFSETQ, per germline. The CDR3 coding sequence is TGCGCCAGCAGCTTGGTAGGACAGGGCTTCACTGAAGCTTTCTTT. The encoded protein is CASSLVGQGFTEAFF.

J is TRBJ2-7 and V is TRBV18; the D is unclear. The CDR3 consists of 14 residues. The germline V and J ends were trimmed by 1 base and 3 bases, with 10 bases remaining between them. Germline CDR1 KGHSH, CDR2 LQKENI. The CDR3 reads CASSPQSRSYEQYF. The CDR3, as DNA: TGTGCCAGCTCACCACAATCTCGGAGCTACGAGCAGTACTTC.

The J gene is TRBJ1-2, the V gene TRBV5-1, with 9 bases matching TRBD1. From germline, CDR1 is SGHRS and CDR2 YFSETQ. J was trimmed by 5 bases and V by 4 bases; bases with no gene match: 6. This CDR3 has 14 amino acids. CDR3 DNA: TGCGCCAGCAGCATCGGGACAGGGCTGTATGGCTACACCTTC. The encoded protein is CASSIGTGLYGYTF. The whole variable domain, remainder taken from reference TRBV5-1 and TRBJ1-2, is KAGVTQTPRYLIKTRGQQVTLSCSPISGHRSVSWYQQTPGQGLQFLFEYFSETQRNKGNFPGRFSGRQFSNSRSEMNVSTLELGDSALYLCASSIGTGLYGYTFGSGTRLTVV.

The J gene is TRBJ2-1, the V gene TRBV15; D perhaps matches TRBD1 (6 bases). V lost 5 bases and J lost 6, with 14 bases in between. The CDR3 has 14 residues. CDR1 and CDR2 (germline): LNHNV, YYDKDF (reference sequence). The CDR3 region is CATSPLDSGNEQFF. In DNA, the CDR3 is TGTGCCACCAGCCCTTTGGACAGCGGCAATGAGCAGTTCTTC.

J is TRBJ1-6 and V is TRBV6-1; 8 nucleotides match TRBD1. There are 16 residues in the CDR3. Germline assignment: CDR1 MNHNS and CDR2 SASEGT. V dropped 4 bases and J dropped 6; count of bases not matched to a gene: 8. The CDR3 here is CASSGPGTGPNSPLHF. The CDR3 DNA is TGTGCCAGCAGTGGACCAGGGACAGGACCTAATTCACCCCTCCACTTT.

This clone was recorded only once. The chain joins TRBV10-3 to TRBJ2-2; 12 positions agree with TRBD2. The germline V gene encodes CDR1 ENHRY and CDR2 SYGVKD. The J segment lost 0 bases and the V segment lost 4 bases, leaving 6 bases of the junction unmatched. CDR3 length: 18 amino acids. CDR3 loop: CAISGSTSGGANTGELFF. CDR3 bases: TGTGCCATCAGTGGGTCGACTAGCGGGGGAGCGAACACCGGGGAGCTGTTTTTT.

The V gene is TRBV12-3 or TRBV12-4, the J gene TRBJ2-1, with D possibly TRBD2 on 5 matching bases. The ends were cut back, 3 bases at V and 7 bases at J, with 10 bases in the middle. The CDR3 spans 13 residues. CDR3 bases: TGTGCCAGCAGTTTCGGGCTAGCAAATGAGCAGTTCTTC. This gives the protein CASSFGLANEQFF.

V usage is TRBV15 and J usage is TRBJ1-6, with D hard to call. In germline, CDR1 is LNHNV, CDR2 YYDKDF (reference sequence). The V end lost 3 bases, the J end lost 10 bases, and 16 bases lay between the germline ends. The length of the CDR3 is 15 residues. CDR3 region: CATSRSLAEGSPLHF. CDR3 bases: TGTGCCACCAGCAGGAGTTTGGCAGAGGGATCACCCCTCCACTTT.

The CDR3 sequence: CASSFQGTNTGELFF. The CDR3 DNA follows: TGCGCCAGCAGCTTTCAGGGGACGAACACCGGGGAGCTGTTTTTT. The V and J genes are TRBV5-1 and TRBJ2-2; possible D gene TRBD1, 6 bases. The germline V gene has CDR1 SGHRS and CDR2 YFSETQ. Trimming took off 2 bases at V and 0 bases at J, with 8 bases between the two ends. The CDR3 runs 15 residues.

The chain links TRBV5-1 to TRBJ2-7; tentative D call: TRBD2 (6 bases). Germline-derived CDR1 and CDR2 are SGHRS and YFSETQ. CDR3 length: 14 amino acids. The V gene lost 6 bases and the J gene lost 0 bases, with 13 bases spanning the gap. The CDR3 bases are TGCGCCAGCAACTCGGAGGGTGACTCCTACGAGCAGTACTTC. Encoded protein: CASNSEGDSYEQYF.

The chain uses TRBV6-1 and TRBJ2-1; TRBD1 matches 10 bases. Germline V gene sequence: CDR1 MNHNS, CDR2 SASEGT. The ends lost 3 bases at V and 2 bases at J; junction bases unmatched: 10. CDR3 length equals 18 residues. The CDR3 bases are TGTGCCAGCAGTGAGGGGGGACAGGGGTTTATCGCCTACAATGAGCAGTTCTTC. Protein sequence: CASSEGGQGFIAYNEQFF.

The chain is built from TRBV29-1 and TRBJ1-2; perhaps TRBD1 as D (6 bases). The CDR3 contains 12 residues. CDR1 is SQVTM and CDR2 is ANQGSEA in the germline V gene. Trimming shortened V by 4 bases and J by 3 bases, and 9 bases separated the two germline ends. CDR3 DNA sequence: TGCAGCGTTGCTAGGACAGACTATGGCTACACCTTC. This translates into CSVARTDYGYTF.

The V gene is TRBV6-1, the J gene TRBJ2-4, with 8 bases matching TRBD2. The V gene end was trimmed by 3 bases and the J gene end by 10 bases; junction bases not matched to a gene: 8. The CDR3 has 14 residues. The V gene's germline CDR1 is MNHNS and CDR2 SASEGT. CDR3 protein: CASSEGSGGGIQYF. In DNA, the CDR3 is TGTGCCAGCAGTGAGGGGAGCGGGGGAGGGATTCAGTACTTC.

CDR3 coding DNA: TGTGCCAGCAGTGTCGGGACTTCCTACGAGCAGTACTTC. Translated: CASSVGTSYEQYF. The V call is TRBV3-1 (or the pseudogene TRBV3-2), the J call TRBJ2-7, with D possibly matching TRBD2 (6 bases). The V gene's germline CDR1 is LGHDT and CDR2 YNNKEL (reference sequence). Trimming pared 6 bases from V and 1 base from J, leaving 10 bases between. This CDR3 spans 13 amino acids.

V gene TRBV12-3 or TRBV12-4 combines with J gene TRBJ1-1, with D unclear. This CDR3 is 13 amino acids long. Trimming removed 3 bases from V and 6 bases from J, with 11 bases in between. The CDR3 reads CASSLTISPEAFF. DNA of the CDR3: TGTGCCAGCAGTTTGACAATTTCTCCTGAAGCTTTCTTT.

The CDR3 sequence is CAISQGSPNTEAFF. In DNA form, the CDR3 reads TGTGCCATCAGTCAGGGGTCCCCCAACACTGAAGCTTTCTTT. This chain uses TRBV10-3 with TRBJ1-1; a weak D match, TRBD1 (6 bases). The CDR3 spans 14 residues. Germline V gene sequence: CDR1 ENHRY, CDR2 SYGVKD. Trimming shortened V by 5 bases and J by 2 bases, and 12 bases separated the two germline ends.

The chain is built from TRBV21-1 and TRBJ1-6; whether TRBD1, the table's D call, matches the DNA was not checked. TRBV21-1 is reported as a pseudogene. This CDR3 region has 19 residues. Here the CDR3 reads CASSKALSGQGFHDSPLHF. CDR3 DNA: TGTGCCAGCAGCAAAGCGCTTTCGGGACAGGGCTTCCACGATTCACCCCTCCACTTT.

As DNA, the CDR3 is TGTGCCAGCAGTCCCGGGACAGGGTTTTCACCCCTCCACTTT. Its protein product is CASSPGTGFSPLHF. The genes are TRBV5-6 and TRBJ1-6; 9 positions match TRBD1. Per the germline V gene, CDR1 is SGHDT and CDR2 is YYEEEE. The CDR3 is 14 amino acids. V lost 5 bases, J lost 9 bases, and 6 bases stayed unmatched.

This chain links TRBV3-1 (or the pseudogene TRBV3-2) with TRBJ2-3; 8 nucleotides line up with TRBD2. CDR3 length: 17 residues. Germline CDR1 reads LGHDT; CDR2 reads YNNKEL (reference sequence). V trimming: 0 bases; J trimming: 5 bases; junction bases outside the gene matches: 10. The DNA of the CDR3 is TGTGCCAGCAGCCAAGATTCGGGTAGCGGGGCTAAAGATACGCAGTATTTT. Translation: CASSQDSGSGAKDTQYF.